A selection of T cell receptor beta chains follows, all from one sample in a study of shared clonotypes between healthy human individuals. Some clones are missing from TCRdb's copy, which holds only in-frame ones; the method was immunoSEQ multiplex PCR. The repertoire holds roughly 1,800,000 clones, with about 95% as singletons. Sequenced material: naive CD8+ T cells sorted from blood. The receptors stem from a man younger than 30 in good health. Each CDR3 is given with its conserved first and last residue. D genes are given only for firm matches. Expanded clones are given a class, and other clones once, few, many or no size at all.

clone_size j_call v_call d_call cdr3_aa cdr3_nt
NA TRBJ1-1 TRBV5-6 NA CASSLGNWAEAFF TGTGCCAGCAGCTTGGGGAATTGGGCTGAAGCTTTCTTT
few TRBJ1-5 TRBV7-3 NA CASSQEVDNQPQHF TGTGCCAGCAGCCAAGAGGTTGACAATCAGCCCCAGCATTTT
NA TRBJ2-7 TRBV7-9 NA CASSLVGLGYDEQYF TGTGCCAGCAGCTTAGTTGGGTTAGGCTACGACGAGCAGTACTTC
NA TRBJ2-7 TRBV27 NA CASSFGYAYEQYF TGTGCCAGCAGTTTCGGGTACGCCTACGAGCAGTACTTC
NA TRBJ1-1 TRBV18 TRBD1 CASSPEGAGTEAFF TGTGCCAGCTCACCAGAGGGGGCGGGCACTGAAGCTTTCTTT
NA TRBJ2-1 TRBV27 TRBD2 CASSLFSGSSYNEQFF TGTGCCAGCAGTTTGTTTAGCGGGAGCTCCTACAATGAGCAGTTCTTC
NA TRBJ2-1 TRBV30 NA CAWSVQDINEQFF TGTGCCTGGAGTGTACAGGATATCAATGAGCAGTTCTTC
NA TRBJ2-7 TRBV5-1 TRBD2 CASSLWASSGYEQYF TGCGCCAGCAGCTTGTGGGCCTCTAGCGGGTACGAGCAGTACTTC
NA TRBJ1-1 TRBV27 NA CASSLTGIVTEAFF TGTGCCAGCAGCCTAACAGGGATTGTCACTGAAGCTTTCTTT
many TRBJ1-2 TRBV7-9 NA CASSPVEGLHGYTF TGTGCCAGCAGCCCGGTGGAGGGCCTCCATGGCTACACCTTC
NA TRBJ1-3 TRBV6-6 NA CAHHPDRPGNTIYF TGTGCCCACCACCCCGACAGACCTGGAAACACCATATATTTT
NA TRBJ2-5 TRBV5-4 TRBD2 CASSLAGVLAGQETQYF TGTGCCAGCAGCTTGGCCGGGGTACTAGCGGGGCAAGAGACCCAGTACTTC
few TRBJ2-7 TRBV7-9 TRBD2 CASSSADASGYLYEQYF TGTGCCAGCAGCTCCGCTGATGCTAGCGGCTACCTATACGAGCAGTACTTC
NA TRBJ2-7 TRBV9 NA CASSVGGGSEQYF TGTGCCAGCAGCGTAGGAGGTGGGAGCGAGCAGTACTTC
NA TRBJ1-1 TRBV15 TRBD1 CATSITGGTEAFF TGTGCCACCAGCATAACAGGGGGCACTGAAGCTTTCTTT
NA TRBJ1-1 TRBV2 NA CASRQNNEAFF TGTGCCAGCAGACAAAACAATGAAGCTTTCTTT
NA TRBJ2-7 TRBV11-2 TRBD1 CASSLAGQVTSYEQYF TGTGCCAGCAGCTTGGCAGGACAGGTAACCTCCTACGAGCAGTACTTC
once TRBJ2-3 TRBV25-1 NA CASSDGGTLITDTQYF TGTGCCAGCAGTGATGGAGGCACCCTTATCACAGATACGCAGTATTTT
NA TRBJ1-1 TRBV29-1 NA CSVAPGPNEAFF TGCAGCGTTGCCCCGGGGCCGAATGAAGCTTTCTTT
NA TRBJ2-2 TRBV10-3 NA CAISELPGRASAGELFF TGTGCCATCAGTGAACTGCCGGGACGGGCCTCGGCCGGGGAGCTGTTTTTT
NA TRBJ1-1 TRBV27 NA CASSFRGTEAFF TGTGCCAGCAGTTTTCGGGGCACTGAAGCTTTCTTT
NA TRBJ1-1 TRBV4-1 NA CASSQARVHTEAFF TGCGCCAGCAGCCAAGCCAGGGTGCACACTGAAGCTTTCTTT
NA TRBJ2-7 TRBV27 TRBD1 CASTDRPWGEQYF TGTGCCAGCACGGACAGGCCTTGGGGGGAGCAGTACTTC